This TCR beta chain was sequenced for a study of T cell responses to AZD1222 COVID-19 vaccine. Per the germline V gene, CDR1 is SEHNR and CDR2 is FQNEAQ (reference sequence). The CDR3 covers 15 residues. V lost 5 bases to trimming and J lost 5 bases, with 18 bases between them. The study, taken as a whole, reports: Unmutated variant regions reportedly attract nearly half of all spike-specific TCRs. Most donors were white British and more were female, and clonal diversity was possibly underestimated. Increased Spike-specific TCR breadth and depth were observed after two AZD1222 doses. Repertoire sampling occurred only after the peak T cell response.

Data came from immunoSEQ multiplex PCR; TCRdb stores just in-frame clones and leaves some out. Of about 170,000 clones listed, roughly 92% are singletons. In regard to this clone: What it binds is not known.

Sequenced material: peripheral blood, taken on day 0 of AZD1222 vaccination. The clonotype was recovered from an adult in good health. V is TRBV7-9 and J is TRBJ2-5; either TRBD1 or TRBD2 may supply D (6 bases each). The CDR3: CASSPGRGVQETQYF. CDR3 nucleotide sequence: TGTGCCAGCAGCCCGGGTAGGGGGGTTCAGGAGACCCAGTACTTC.